The T cell receptor (beta chain) under discussion was sequenced for a study of cytomegalovirus exposure and HLA in healthy donors. Measured with immunoSEQ multiplex PCR; TCRdb has only the in-frame clones, and not every one. The sample includes over 85,000 clones, about 94% of them seen just once. Germline values: CDR1 SGDLS, CDR2 YYNGEE. Trimming took 2 bases from V and 6 from J; bases not matched to a gene: 2. The CDR3 covers 14 residues. The chain has TRBV9 and TRBJ2-1; 10 nucleotides match TRBD2. Sequenced sample: PBMCs. The clonotype comes from a woman aged 25 to 45 in good health and CMV-seropositive. The CDR3 region has the DNA TGTGCCAGCAGCGTCACTAGCGGGATCAATGAGCAGTTCTTC. Its protein product is CASSVTSGINEQFF.